Each of the 11 T cell receptor beta chains below was sequenced from the same sample in a study of human T cells and chemical hapten exposure. Described time point: patch test 3, about 24 weeks after DPC sensitization. Sample treatment: therapeutic diphenylcyclopropenone sensitization with weekly scalp DPC. TCRdb reprocessed the RACE reads with MiXCR, giving one entry per CDR3 protein. This table holds fewer than 200,000 distinct CDR3 sequences, roughly 26% found once. The material sequenced was whole blood, taken in connection with sensitization to the hapten diphenylcyclopropenone (DPC). The receptors shown here come from a woman between 18 and 30 years old with alopecia areata. Some clones in this sample may be carry-over from other donors' samples.

V is TRBV5-1 and J is TRBJ2-3; 10 bases fit TRBD1. The V segment lost 0 bases and the J segment 8 bases; nucleotides outside the gene matches: 6. The germline CDR1 and CDR2 sequences are SGHRS and YFSETQ. The length of the CDR3 is 15 residues. CDR3 amino acids: CASSLGTGGAGTQYF. The DNA for the CDR3 is TGCGCCAGCAGCTTGGGGACAGGGGGGGCCGGTACGCAGTATTTT.

This clonotype has more than one count but fewer than ten. One end of the junction is discordant with germline, which a read error may explain. CDR3 in DNA: TGTGCCAGCAGCTTGGGCGGGAGGGCCTGGGATGACCAGCTCTTC. Translating it yields CASSLGGRAWDDQLF. V and J are TRBV11-1 and TRBJ2-1, with 9 bases that match TRBD2. In germline, CDR1 is SGHAT, CDR2 FQDESV (reference sequence). The CDR3 loop spans 15 amino acids.

The rearrangement links TRBV7-2 to TRBJ1-5; TRBD1 agrees at 7 bases. Germline lookup yields CDR1 SGHTA and CDR2 FQGNSA. V gave up 5 bases and J gave up 4 bases; unmatched junction bases: 5. This CDR3 comprises 14 residues. DNA of the CDR3: TGTGCCAGCAGCCGGGACAGCAATAATCAGCCCCAGCATTTT. Translated, it gives CASSRDSNNQPQHF.

There are a few counts of this clonotype. The chain is built from TRBV7-8 and TRBJ1-1, with TRBD1 identical over 8 bases. V was pared by 4 bases and J by 1 base, with 2 bases of the junction left unmatched. This CDR3 has 14 residues. Germline V CDR1 and CDR2: SGHVS, FQNEAQ. The CDR3 bases are TGTGCCAGCAGCTGGGGACAGGCGAACACTGAAGCTTTCTTT. Its translation is CASSWGQANTEAFF.

The V and J genes are TRBV18 and TRBJ1-2, with TRBD1 matching over 11 bases. V shed 4 bases and J 4 bases; nucleotides not matched to a gene: 2. Germline-derived CDR1 and CDR2 are KGHSH and LQKENI. The CDR3 runs 14 residues. CDR3 in amino acids: CASSRDRGFYGYTF. CDR3 in DNA: TGTGCCAGCTCACGGGACAGGGGGTTCTATGGCTACACCTTC.

A few counts support this clonotype. V is TRBV4-3 and J is TRBJ1-5, with D possibly being TRBD1 (5 bases). The germline V and J ends were trimmed by 2 bases and 2 bases, with 10 bases remaining between them. CDR1 is LGHNA, CDR2 YSLEER, per germline. CDR3 length: 15 residues. Written as DNA, the CDR3 is TGCGCCAGCAGCCAACCCTCGGGGCGCAATCAGCCCCAGCATTTT. This gives the protein CASSQPSGRNQPQHF.

This clonotype was observed a few times. The chain couples TRBV7-6 to TRBJ1-1, with D unclear. Trimming removed 5 bases at V and 1 base at J, with 14 bases between. Per germline, CDR1 SGHVS and CDR2 FNYEAQ. This CDR3 has 15 residues. The CDR3 coding sequence is TGTGCCAGCAGCCTTCGGGCAGGACCGAACACTGAAGCTTTCTTT. This translates into CASSLRAGPNTEAFF. Drawing the rest from reference TRBV7-6 and TRBJ1-1, the complete variable domain is GAGVSQSPRYKVTKRGQDVALRCDPISGHVSLYWYRQALGQGPEFLTYFNYEAQQDKSGLPNDRFSAERPEGSISTLTIQRTEQRDSAMYRCASSLRAGPNTEAFFGQGTRLTVV.

The chain carries TRBV29-1 and TRBJ1-2; D gene ambiguous. The V end lost 0 bases, the J end lost 4 bases, and 12 bases lay between the germline ends. Germline V gene data show CDR1 as SQVTM and CDR2 as ANQGSEA. This CDR3 comprises 14 residues. The chain's CDR3 is CSVEDLHFIYGYTF. CDR3 sequence (DNA): TGCAGCGTTGAAGATCTTCACTTTATCTATGGCTACACCTTC.

The chain couples TRBV10-3 to TRBJ2-1; 7 nucleotides match TRBD1. V lost 9 bases, J lost 8 bases, and 4 bases stayed unmatched. The germline V gene has CDR1 ENHRY and CDR2 SYGVKD. This CDR3 region has 11 residues. The CDR3 is CAILQGHEQFF. As DNA, the CDR3 is TGTGCCATACTACAGGGGCATGAGCAGTTCTTC.

This clonotype was detected only a few times. The rearrangement uses TRBV28 and TRBJ2-7, with D possibly matching TRBD2 (8 bases). This CDR3 spans 14 amino acids. Looked up from germline, CDR1 is MDHEN and CDR2 is SYDVKM. Trimming removed 3 bases at V and 6 bases at J, with 15 bases between. The CDR3 bases are TGTGCCAGCAGTTTCTCGACAGGGACTAGCGAGCAGTACTTC. This sequence encodes CASSFSTGTSEQYF.

A few counts support this clonotype. The rearrangement joins TRBV6-2 or TRBV6-3 to TRBJ2-7; no clear D. Trimming stripped 0 bases from V and 3 bases from J, with 6 bases between. Germline lookup yields CDR1 MNHEY and CDR2 SVGEGT. The CDR3 is made up of 13 amino acids. CDR3 coding DNA: TGTGCCAGCAGTTACTCCCCCGTCTACGAGCAGTACTTC. Translating it yields CASSYSPVYEQYF.